This TCR beta chain was captured by sequencing in a study of blood T cell repertoires in COVID-19. About the study: Material from acute and convalescent COVID-19 was sourced from the United States, Italy and Spain. PBMCs, B-cell-depleted T cells, or T cells provided the cDNA or gDNA that made up the material.

Data came from immunoSEQ multiplex PCR; TCRdb stores just in-frame clones and leaves some out. The sample records approximately 170,000 clones, roughly 90% being singletons. CDR3 length equals 16 residues. Trimming removed 3 bases from V and 2 bases from J; junction bases left unmatched: 10. CDR1 and CDR2 from the germline V gene are MDHEN and SYDVKM. This sequence originates from a woman aged 70-85 years with acute or convalescent COVID-19. Sequencing input: peripheral blood. The V gene is TRBV28, the J gene TRBJ2-7, with 7 bases fitting TRBD2. The CDR3 coding sequence is TGTGCCAGCAGTTTGACCCTGGGAGGGGTTACCTACGAGCAGTACTTC. This encodes CASSLTLGGVTYEQYF. Combining the CDR3 with reference TRBV28 and TRBJ2-7 gives the whole variable domain DVKVTQSSRYLVKRTGEKVFLECVQDMDHENMFWYRQDPGLGLRLIYFSYDVKMKEKGDIPEGYSVSREKKERFSLILESASTNQTSMYLCASSLTLGGVTYEQYFGPGTRLTVT.